This section outlines one TCR beta chain sequence together with its context. Antigen: not known. These data are taken from a study of human T cells and chemical hapten exposure. The V segment lost 0 bases and the J segment 1 base; nucleotides outside the gene matches: 6. This CDR3 is built from 19 residues. Germline loops: CDR1 SEHNR, CDR2 FQNEAQ (reference sequence). Time point specified: pre-sensitization, week 0. Documented treatment: therapeutic diphenylcyclopropenone sensitization with weekly scalp DPC. TCRdb recomputed calls from the RACE reads with MiXCR, one row per CDR3 protein. The data show 45,000 to 65,000 distinct CDR3 sequences, more than 7.5% seen once. Study-wide results and limits: Donors were affected by alopecia, so their immune reaction might vary from that of healthy individuals.

The chain joins TRBV7-9 to TRBJ2-5; 15 bases line up with TRBD2. The source of this sequence is a man in his forties with alopecia areata. Some clones in this sample may be carry-over from other donors' samples. The starting material was whole blood, obtained in connection with sensitization to the hapten diphenylcyclopropenone (DPC). CDR3 residues: CASSLAPGTSGRSQETQYF. The DNA of the CDR3 is TGTGCCAGCAGCTTAGCCCCCGGGACTAGCGGGAGGTCCCAAGAGACCCAGTACTTC.